This TCR beta chain was documented in a study of Graves' ophthalmopathy and Graves' hyperthyroidism. Study results and caveats: The model predicted progression of ophthalmopathy with a sensitivity of roughly 65%, and its specificity was roughly 72%.

Pregnant or lactating patients and those with other autoimmune diseases or uncontrolled infections were excluded. Points on this clonotype: Its specificity is unknown.

The study amplified TCR beta CDR3 regions using RNA transcripts. Second-round multiplex PCR came after first-round RT-PCR with HTBI primers. TCRdb recomputed calls from the multiplex PCR reads with MiXCR, one row per CDR3 protein. The data show 650,000 to 900,000 distinct CDR3 sequences, roughly 41% seen once. Germline V gene data show CDR1 as SGHAT and CDR2 as FQNNGV. The CDR3 runs to 14 residues. V was shortened by 5 bases and J by 4 bases, with 14 bases between the two germline ends. The receptor comes from an adult man with Graves' ophthalmopathy. The J gene is TRBJ1-2, the V gene TRBV11-2, with no clear D. Sequenced material: peripheral blood. Written as DNA, the CDR3 is TGTGCCAGCAGCGTAGCGGTGGGAGCCTATGGCTACACCTTC. This encodes CASSVAVGAYGYTF.